Below, 31 T cell receptor beta chains from the same sample are listed, as sequenced in a study of Ad26.COV2.S vaccination and SARS-CoV-2 variants. The method was immunoSEQ multiplex PCR; TCRdb's version includes in-frame clones alone and lacks a portion of them. In the table there are about 350,000 clones, roughly nine tenths of which are singletons. The treatment was: roughly 20 received Ad26.COV2.S at low or high dose, single or two shots; about five received placebo; per-sample allocation not given. The samples were gathered on day 63 after the first injection of vaccine or placebo. The specimen was peripheral blood, collected in a trial of Ad26.COV2.S vaccine versus placebo. Source of these receptors: a person between 18 and 59 years old who received the Ad26.COV2.S COVID-19 vaccine or a placebo.

The rearrangement uses TRBV7-3 and TRBJ1-5, with D possibly being TRBD1 (5 bases). This CDR3 contains 14 residues. The V gene's germline CDR1 is SGHTA and CDR2 FQGTGA. V dropped 2 bases and J dropped 5 bases, with 10 bases sitting between them. The CDR3 region has the DNA TGTGCCAGCAGCTTACGAGGGGCGGATCAGCCCCAGCATTTT. Translating it yields CASSLRGADQPQHF.

The genes are TRBV27 and TRBJ2-7, with no clear D. The CDR3 runs 15 residues. From germline, CDR1 is MNHEY and CDR2 SMNVEV (reference sequence). Trimming took off 3 bases at V and 2 bases at J, with 14 bases between the two ends. DNA for the CDR3: TGTGCCAGCAGTTTCCTTCCTGACGTAGCCTACGAGCAGTACTTC. Translation gives CASSFLPDVAYEQYF.

This clone was counted a few times. The chain couples TRBV19 to TRBJ2-1; maybe TRBD1 (5 bases). Trimming cost V 6 bases and J 10 bases, with 16 bases left between them. The CDR3 extends over 13 amino acids. Germline V gives CDR1 LNHDA, CDR2 SQIVND (reference sequence). Here the CDR3 reads CASSKFQGSEQFF. As DNA, the CDR3 is TGTGCCAGTAGCAAATTCCAGGGTTCCGAGCAGTTCTTC.

The CDR3 here is CASSHLRGGSREQYF. In DNA form, the CDR3 reads TGTGCCAGTAGCCACCTCAGGGGGGGTTCCCGCGAGCAGTACTTC. The rearrangement uses TRBV19 and TRBJ2-7; D tentatively fits TRBD1 or TRBD2 (7 bases each). V shed 6 bases and J shed 6 bases, with 21 bases lying between them. Germline V CDR1 and CDR2: LNHDA, SQIVND (reference sequence). The CDR3 covers 15 residues.

The chain links TRBV18 to TRBJ1-1; D is possibly TRBD1 (5 bases). V shed 3 bases and J shed 11 bases, with 16 bases lying between them. The CDR3 loop spans 13 amino acids. The germline V gene encodes CDR1 KGHSH and CDR2 LQKENI. CDR3 sequence (DNA): TGTGCCAGCTCACCCGGGACGCCCATAGCGGCTTTCTTT. This codes for CASSPGTPIAAFF. Full variable domain (rest looked up from reference TRBV18 and TRBJ1-1): NAGVMQNPRHLVRRRGQEARLRCSPMKGHSHVYWYRQLPEEGLKFMVYLQKENIIDESGMPKERFSAEFPKEGPSILRIQQVVRGDSAAYFCASSPGTPIAAFFGQGTRLTVV.

The chain joins TRBV5-1 to TRBJ1-5; no clear D. V lost 2 bases and J 1 base, leaving 7 bases between the germline ends. The V gene's germline CDR1 is SGHRS and CDR2 YFSETQ. This CDR3 comprises 14 residues. The CDR3 DNA reads as TGCGCCAGCAGCTTTGAGGGAAGCAATCAGCCCCAGCATTTT. The encoded protein is CASSFEGSNQPQHF.

CDR3 sequence reads: CASSIEQGGTEAFF. CDR3 DNA sequence: TGTGCCAGTAGTATCGAACAGGGCGGGACTGAAGCTTTCTTT. The chain carries TRBV19 and TRBJ1-1, with a weak D call TRBD1 (6 bases). V gave up 3 bases and J gave up 5 bases, with 13 bases separating them. The CDR3 totals 14 residues. Germline V gene data show CDR1 as LNHDA and CDR2 as SQIVND (reference sequence). The variable domain in full, completed from reference TRBV19 and TRBJ1-1, reads DGGITQSPKYLFRKEGQNVTLSCEQNLNHDAMYWYRQDPGQGLRLIYYSQIVNDFQKGDIAEGYSVSREKKESFPLTVTSAQKNPTAFYLCASSIEQGGTEAFFGQGTRLTVV.

This clone was counted only a few times. The genes are TRBV19 and TRBJ1-6; a weak D match, TRBD1 (5 bases). Germline values: CDR1 LNHDA, CDR2 SQIVND (reference sequence). This CDR3 has 19 residues. Trimming pared 6 bases from V and 1 base from J, leaving 22 bases between. The DNA for the CDR3 is TGTGCCAGTAGCCACGGGACGGTATTGATGAGTTCCTATAATTCACCCCTCCACTTT. Encoded protein: CASSHGTVLMSSYNSPLHF.

This chain joins TRBV4-3 and TRBJ2-3; D unresolved. The germline V and J ends were trimmed by 4 bases and 0 bases, with 8 bases remaining between them. This CDR3 is 14 amino acids long. Germline V gives CDR1 LGHNA, CDR2 YSLEER. The chain's CDR3 is CASSLRASTDTQYF. The CDR3 DNA reads TGCGCCAGCAGCCTCCGAGCTAGCACAGATACGCAGTATTTT.

This chain links TRBV11-1 with TRBJ2-5; perhaps TRBD2 as D (6 bases). The CDR3 has 15 residues. V lost 5 bases, J lost 5 bases, and 18 bases lay in between. Germline CDR1 is SGHAT and CDR2 is FQDESV (reference sequence). CDR3 protein: CASSPRGGLLETQYF. The DNA for the CDR3 is TGTGCCAGCAGCCCACGTGGAGGGCTCTTGGAGACCCAGTACTTC.

The rearrangement joins TRBV7-9 to TRBJ2-5, with 9 bases fitting TRBD1. This CDR3 spans 15 amino acids. Per germline, CDR1 SEHNR and CDR2 FQNEAQ (reference sequence). The V gene end was trimmed by 5 bases and the J gene end by 6 bases; junction bases not matched to a gene: 10. The CDR3 region is CASSPPGQGRQTQYF. CDR3 DNA sequence: TGTGCCAGCAGCCCCCCGGGACAGGGTAGGCAGACCCAGTACTTC.

The genes are TRBV2 and TRBJ2-3; 7 bases map to TRBD2. Per the germline V gene, CDR1 is SNHLY and CDR2 is FYNNEI. J was trimmed by 1 base and V by 4 bases; bases with no gene match: 5. CDR3 size: 15 residues. This CDR3 is CASSGFRGGTDTQYF. Here the CDR3 DNA reads TGTGCCAGCAGTGGTTTCCGGGGGGGCACAGATACGCAGTATTTT.

In this sample, this clone turned up once. J is TRBJ1-2 and V is TRBV7-2; D perhaps matches TRBD1 (6 bases). CDR3 length: 14 amino acids. Germline loops: CDR1 SGHTA, CDR2 FQGNSA. With 1 base removed from V and 8 bases from J, the gap between germline ends came to 14 bases. The DNA for the CDR3 is TGTGCCAGCAGCTTAGGTGCAGGGGTGGGAGGCTACACCTTC. Translating it yields CASSLGAGVGGYTF.

The rearrangement uses TRBV5-1 and TRBJ1-3; no definite D call. From germline, CDR1 is SGHRS and CDR2 YFSETQ. Deletions cut 0 bases from V and 0 bases from J, with 7 bases between. This CDR3 is built from 15 residues. The CDR3 reads CASSLDSVSGNTIYF. For the CDR3, the DNA is TGCGCCAGCAGCTTGGACAGCGTCTCTGGAAACACCATATATTTT.

The chain carries TRBV7-9 and TRBJ2-5; TRBD2 aligns across 11 bases. The germline gives CDR1 SEHNR, CDR2 FQNEAQ (reference sequence). The CDR3 runs to 17 residues. The V and J ends lost 1 base and 5 bases, in that order; junction bases with no gene match: 9. The DNA of the CDR3 is TGTGCCAGCAGCTTAGGGTTTACTAGCGGGAGCGGGGAGACCCAGTACTTC. Its protein product is CASSLGFTSGSGETQYF. The variable domain in full, completed from reference TRBV7-9 and TRBJ2-5, reads DTGVSQNPRHKITKRGQNVTFRCDPISEHNRLYWYRQTLGQGPEFLTYFQNEAQLEKSRLLSDRFSAERPKGSFSTLEIQRTEQGDSAMYLCASSLGFTSGSGETQYFGPGTRLLVL.

The chain has TRBV2 and TRBJ2-1; 9 nucleotides line up with TRBD2. After removal of 7 bases from V and 8 bases from J, the junction contained 9 bases not matched to a gene. The CDR3 has 14 amino acids. Germline CDR1 SNHLY, CDR2 FYNNEI. CDR3 amino acids: CASTDAGGGDEQFF. The CDR3 DNA is TGTGCCAGCACGGACGCGGGAGGGGGGGATGAGCAGTTCTTC.

This sequence joins TRBV18 and TRBJ1-3, with a tentative D call TRBD1 (5 bases). The CDR3 length is 13 residues. V shed 5 bases and J shed 2 bases, with 7 bases lying between them. In germline, CDR1 is KGHSH, CDR2 LQKENI. The CDR3 region is CASSSTAGNTIYF. The CDR3 DNA reads TGTGCCAGCTCATCGACAGCTGGAAACACCATATATTTT. The whole variable domain, filled in from reference TRBV18 and TRBJ1-3, reads NAGVMQNPRHLVRRRGQEARLRCSPMKGHSHVYWYRQLPEEGLKFMVYLQKENIIDESGMPKERFSAEFPKEGPSILRIQQVVRGDSAAYFCASSSTAGNTIYFGEGSWLTVV.

This sequence joins TRBV7-2 and TRBJ2-1; 7 positions agree with TRBD2. CDR3 length equals 16 residues. Germline assignment: CDR1 SGHTA and CDR2 FQGNSA. J gave up 4 bases and V 5 bases, and 11 bases lay outside the gene matches. The CDR3 nucleotides are TGTGCCAGCAGCAACTCCGGGACTATACCTTACAATGAGCAGTTCTTC. This translates into CASSNSGTIPYNEQFF.

The chain has TRBV30 and TRBJ2-1; D call uncertain. V was shortened by 1 base and J by 7 bases, with 5 bases between the two germline ends. The CDR3 has 11 residues. Per germline, CDR1 GTSNPN and CDR2 SVGIG (reference sequence). In DNA, the CDR3 is TGTGCCTGGAGTGCCGGAAATGAGCAGTTCTTC. It encodes CAWSAGNEQFF.

CDR3 region: CASSFGTGEQFF. CDR3 nucleotides: TGTGCCAGCAGTTTCGGGACGGGTGAGCAGTTCTTC. This chain uses TRBV27 with TRBJ2-1, with D perhaps matching TRBD1 or TRBD2 (5 bases each). V lost 3 bases and J 9 bases, leaving 9 bases between the germline ends. Germline CDR1 reads MNHEY; CDR2 reads SMNVEV (reference sequence). CDR3 length equals 12 residues.

The rearrangement links TRBV2 to TRBJ2-6; the match to TRBD1 covers 9 bases. V was clipped by 4 bases and J by 0 bases; unmatched bases: 4. This CDR3 contains 17 residues. CDR1 and CDR2 from the germline V gene are SNHLY and FYNNEI. In DNA, the CDR3 is TGTGCCAGCAGTGCGGACAGGGGATACTCTGGGGCCAACGTCCTGACTTTC. Amino acids: CASSADRGYSGANVLTF. Full variable domain (rest looked up from reference TRBV2 and TRBJ2-6): EPEVTQTPSHQVTQMGQEVILRCVPISNHLYFYWYRQILGQKVEFLVSFYNNEISEKSEIFDDQFSVERPDGSNFTLKIRSTKLEDSAMYFCASSADRGYSGANVLTFGAGSRLTVL.

The chain employs TRBV4-2 and TRBJ1-5, with 10 bases that match TRBD1. The CDR3 spans 20 residues. Germline V gene lookup returns CDR1 LGHNA and CDR2 YNFKEQ. After removal of 0 bases from V and 9 bases from J, the junction contained 20 bases not matched to a gene. The CDR3 bases are TGTGCCAGCAGCCAAGACCTCCGGGGGAAAATGACAGGGGGCGGCCTGCCCCAGCATTTT. Its translation is CASSQDLRGKMTGGGLPQHF.

This chain uses TRBV7-2 with TRBJ2-7; D gene unclear. V lost 5 bases and J lost 2, with 7 bases in between. Germline CDR1 is SGHTA and CDR2 is FQGNSA. The CDR3 length is 12 residues. The CDR3 DNA follows: TGTGCCAGCAGCCCCAATACCTACGAGCAGTACTTC. Translating gives CASSPNTYEQYF.

This rearrangement joins TRBV5-4 to TRBJ2-2, with D perhaps TRBD2 (5 bases). The CDR3 contains 15 residues. Trimming removed 4 bases from V and 6 bases from J, with 16 bases in between. Germline CDR1 is SGHNT and CDR2 is YYREEE (reference sequence). Written as DNA, the CDR3 is TGTGCCAGCAGCACGGTGGCGGGTATTTCCGGGGAGCTGTTTTTT. It is translated as CASSTVAGISGELFF.

The J gene is TRBJ2-3, the V gene TRBV4-1, with a weak D call TRBD1 (5 bases). This CDR3 is 15 amino acids long. Per germline, CDR1 MGHRA and CDR2 YSYEKL. V was trimmed by 1 base and J by 5 bases, leaving 13 bases between them. In DNA form, the CDR3 reads TGCGCCAGCAGCCAAGCGGTAGGGGCAAAAGATACGCAGTATTTT. It is translated as CASSQAVGAKDTQYF.

This chain uses TRBV2 with TRBJ2-1, with D possibly being TRBD1 or TRBD2 (5 bases each). V lost 4 bases and J lost 1, with 8 bases in between. The CDR3 is 14 residues long. The germline V gene encodes CDR1 SNHLY and CDR2 FYNNEI. The CDR3 DNA reads TGTGCCAGCAGTGCTGGGACGTCCTACAATGAGCAGTTCTTC. This codes for CASSAGTSYNEQFF.

The V call is TRBV18, the J call TRBJ1-3; 10 positions match TRBD1. This CDR3 is 17 amino acids long. V was pared by 2 bases and J by 4 bases, with 8 bases of the junction left unmatched. Germline CDR1 reads KGHSH; CDR2 reads LQKENI. As DNA, the CDR3 is TGTGCCAGCTCACCATCCGGGACAGGGGTTTCAGGAAACACCATATATTTT. This gives the protein CASSPSGTGVSGNTIYF.

This rearrangement joins TRBV5-1 to TRBJ2-7, with a possible D match to TRBD1 (7 bases). Germline V gene sequence: CDR1 SGHRS, CDR2 YFSETQ. Trimming removed 2 bases at V and 4 bases at J, with 13 bases between. This CDR3 is 14 amino acids long. The DNA of the CDR3 is TGCGCCAGCAGCTTAAATGCGGGACAGTACGAGCAGTACTTC. This encodes CASSLNAGQYEQYF.

The J gene is TRBJ2-7, the V gene TRBV6-1; D possibly uses TRBD1 or TRBD2 (6 bases each). CDR1 is MNHNS, CDR2 SASEGT, per germline. The CDR3 consists of 17 residues. V lost 2 bases and J lost 3, with 20 bases in between. CDR3 sequence: CASSEPFGGVNSYEQYF. CDR3 bases: TGTGCCAGCAGTGAACCCTTCGGGGGCGTAAATAGCTACGAGCAGTACTTC.

The rearrangement links TRBV19 to TRBJ2-1; 7 bases align to TRBD2. J gave up 6 bases and V 3 bases, and 2 bases lay outside the gene matches. The CDR3 is 13 amino acids. Germline-derived CDR1 and CDR2 are LNHDA and SQIVND (reference sequence). This chain's CDR3 is CASSISSGNEQFF. Written as DNA, the CDR3 is TGTGCCAGTAGTATTTCTAGCGGCAATGAGCAGTTCTTC.

The chain is built from TRBV7-9 and TRBJ2-7; 7 bases fit TRBD1. The ends lost 5 bases at V and 3 bases at J; junction bases unmatched: 7. The germline CDR1 and CDR2 sequences are SEHNR and FQNEAQ (reference sequence). The CDR3 extends over 14 amino acids. CDR3 DNA sequence: TGTGCCAGCAGCCTCCCCGGACAGGTCTACGAGCAGTACTTC. Translating gives CASSLPGQVYEQYF.